This TCR beta chain comes out of a study of control samples from healthy donors and cancer patients. Sequencing used immunoSEQ multiplex PCR; TCRdb keeps in-frame clones, though not all of them. The sample lists some 120,000 clones; 85% to 95% were seen once. The sequence came from a man in his fifties with head and neck cancer. Sequences were obtained from PBMCs.

CDR3 nucleotide sequence: TGCGCCAGCAGCCAAGAATTTCGGGACGAGCAGTACTTC. The encoded protein is CASSQEFRDEQYF. The chain uses TRBV4-3 and TRBJ2-7, with D hard to call. CDR3 size: 13 residues. Germline CDR1 reads LGHNA; CDR2 reads YSLEER. The germline V and J ends were trimmed by 0 bases and 5 bases, with 8 bases remaining between them.